This TCR beta chain was retrieved from a study of T cells in localized non-small cell lung cancer (dated by TCRdb to about 2020). For context, the study as a whole: T cell repertoires of 236 early-stage NSCLC patients were analyzed, with tumors being compared against uninvolved tumor-adjacent lungs. The cohort was made up of around 240 treatment-naive NSCLC patients whose localized lung tumors had been resected. The mean age of the NSCLC patients was 50 to 85 years, with 120 to 150 men and 95 to 110 women. The research as a whole found: Of the top 100 tumor clones, a median of 57 were detected in paired uninvolved adjacent lung; about 26 were also among that lung's top 100. Higher blood T cell density associated with longer overall survival, while higher adjacent-lung clonality associated with shorter survival. Because multi-region sequencing of the tumors was not done, intratumor heterogeneity could not be ruled out. Because the study design was exploratory, TCR variables were selected using unadjusted p-values without false-discovery rate correction. Uninvolved tumor-adjacent lung showed the highest T cell clonality, higher than tumor, which suggests more focused antigenic responses in the uninvolved tumor-adjacent lung.

Uninvolved adjacent lung was sampled at least 2 cm away from the tumor margin, and two independent pathologists confirmed that the tissue had no atypia. At diagnosis, tumor, uninvolved tumor-adjacent lung and peripheral blood were collected and then preserved as a mix of FFPE and fresh-frozen material. The immunoSEQ Assay was used to sequence TCR beta CDR3 regions from DNA. As for the authors' bioinformatics: T cell density was computed as TCR beta template counts normalized to usable DNA estimated by amplifying housekeeping genes. The preseqR package was used to estimate richness by extrapolating to 400,000 templates for PBMC samples and to 120,000 templates for tissue samples. Clonality was calculated as one minus Pielou's evenness. Tissue-enriched TCRs were identified by differential abundance testing using productive amino-acid clonotypes, minimum total count 5 and alpha 0.1. The Jaccard Index and the Morisita Overlap Index were used to quantify repertoire overlap between compartments. GLIPH clustered TCR beta CDR3s with public tetramer-defined viral CDR3s; viral motifs required at least three viral sequences plus V-gene enrichment. In TCRdb, the immuneACCESS table is reduced to in-frame sequences with V and J assigned. These tables do not hold every clone; where another copy was compared, an unresolved V gene accounts for under half, and the others remain unexplained. That table furnishes V, J and clone size, whereas the DNA furnished D and trimming. Here the sample has hundreds of clones; 18% occur a single time. The ten largest clones capture approximately 22% of the sample.

Sequences LNHNV (CDR1) and YYDKDF (CDR2) are obtained from the germline V gene (reference sequence). V gives up 1 base and J gives up 1 base, and the segment between their germline ends measures 14 bases. Its CDR3 holds 16 amino acids, cysteine through valine. Only the CDR3 part of the read is kept: 48 bases, read in frame from the first base. As to this clone: What this receptor recognizes is not known. Base-call qualities are not available, and no considerably larger clone is one nucleotide away.

The sample in question was normal lung tissue next to the tumor, obtained before any cancer treatment. This TCR came from a female donor over 55 with stage II squamous cell lung carcinoma. The V and J segments used are TRBV15 and TRBJ2-7, with no confident D gene call. The nucleotide sequence is TGTGCCACCAGCAGAGTTCAGGTCACAGCGTCCTACGAGCAGTACGTC. This codes for CATSRVQVTASYEQYV.